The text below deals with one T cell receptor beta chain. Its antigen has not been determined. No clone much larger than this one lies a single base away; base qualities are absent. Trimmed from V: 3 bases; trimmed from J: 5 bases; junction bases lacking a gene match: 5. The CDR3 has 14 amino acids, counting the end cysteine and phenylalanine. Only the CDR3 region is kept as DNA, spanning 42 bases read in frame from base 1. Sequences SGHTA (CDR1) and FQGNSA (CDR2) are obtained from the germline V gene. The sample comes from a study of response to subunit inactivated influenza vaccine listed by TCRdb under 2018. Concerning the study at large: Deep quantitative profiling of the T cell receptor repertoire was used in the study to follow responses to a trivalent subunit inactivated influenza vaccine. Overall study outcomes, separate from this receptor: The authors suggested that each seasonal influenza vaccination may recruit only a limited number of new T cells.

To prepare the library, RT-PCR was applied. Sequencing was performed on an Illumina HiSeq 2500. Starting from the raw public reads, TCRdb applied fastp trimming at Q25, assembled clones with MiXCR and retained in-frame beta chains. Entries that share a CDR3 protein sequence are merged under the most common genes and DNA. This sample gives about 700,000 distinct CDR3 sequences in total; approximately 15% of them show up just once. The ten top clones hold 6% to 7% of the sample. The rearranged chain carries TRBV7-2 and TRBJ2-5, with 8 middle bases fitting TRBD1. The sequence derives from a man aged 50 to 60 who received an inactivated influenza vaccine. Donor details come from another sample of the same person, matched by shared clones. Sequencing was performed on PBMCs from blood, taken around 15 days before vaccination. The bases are TGTGCCAGCAGCTTGACAGGGGCGAAGGAGACCCAGTACTTC. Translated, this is CASSLTGAKETQYF.